This passage covers 12 T cell receptor beta chains from one sample sequenced in a study of response to subunit inactivated influenza vaccine. TCRdb processed the RT-PCR reads anew with MiXCR; each CDR3 protein has one entry. The table shows about 620,000 distinct CDR3 sequences, with approximately 12% occurring only once. The sample in question was PBMCs from blood, obtained on the day of vaccination. The receptors were gathered from a man in his fifties who received an inactivated influenza vaccine.

This clonotype was detected a few times. CDR3 residues: CASRTGLARTSTDTQYF. CDR3 coding DNA: TGTGCCAGCAGAACGGGACTAGCGAGAACTAGCACAGATACGCAGTATTTT. The genes are TRBV6-2 or TRBV6-3 and TRBJ2-3, with TRBD2 matching 10 bases. In germline, CDR1 is MNHEY, CDR2 SVGEGT. Germline trimming cut 6 bases from V and 0 bases from J; bases unmatched to any gene: 9. The CDR3 is made up of 17 amino acids.

A few counts support this clonotype. The gene calls are TRBV20-1 and TRBJ2-1, with D possibly being TRBD1 or TRBD2 (5 bases each). The CDR3 has 16 amino acids. The germline V gene has CDR1 DFQATT and CDR2 SNEGSKA (reference sequence). The V end lost 0 bases, the J end lost 7 bases, and 19 bases lay between the germline ends. As DNA, the CDR3 is TGCAGTGCTAGAGAAACCGGGCGACGATGGGGGAATGAGCAGTTCTTC. Translated: CSARETGRRWGNEQFF.

The chain recombines TRBV12-3 or TRBV12-4 with TRBJ1-5; D gene uncertain. Trimming took off 5 bases at V and 6 bases at J, with 14 bases between the two ends. The length of the CDR3 is 14 residues. Written as DNA, the CDR3 is TGTGCCAGCAGTGCCCCCTCGAGGAGTCAGCCCCAGCATTTT. Translation gives CASSAPSRSQPQHF.

This chain links TRBV12-3 or TRBV12-4 with TRBJ2-1, with D uncertain. The CDR3 is 13 residues long. Trimming left V 1 base short and J 11 bases short, with 12 bases between. CDR3 protein: CASSLGSGTQQFF. In nucleotides, the CDR3 is TGTGCCAGCAGTTTAGGGTCAGGAACACAGCAGTTCTTC.

This clonotype has just a few counts. The chain recombines TRBV5-6 with TRBJ2-3; D is possibly TRBD1 (5 bases). The CDR3 covers 15 residues. Per germline, CDR1 SGHDT and CDR2 YYEEEE. V lost 4 bases and J 2 bases, leaving 14 bases between the germline ends. CDR3 bases: TGTGCCAGCAGCCTACGGCGACAGAACACAGATACGCAGTATTTT. Its protein is CASSLRRQNTDTQYF.

This clonotype was counted a few times. This sequence joins TRBV6-2 or TRBV6-3 and TRBJ1-5; a possible D gene is TRBD1 (5 bases). Germline V lookup: CDR1 MNHEY, CDR2 SVGEGT. The CDR3 contains 14 residues. Trimming left V 5 bases short and J 3 bases short, with 11 bases between. The CDR3 coding sequence is TGTGCCAGCAGTCCGGGACTGATCAATCAGCCCCAGCATTTT. It is translated as CASSPGLINQPQHF.

J is TRBJ2-1 and V is TRBV5-1, with D tentatively TRBD2 (7 bases). The germline gives CDR1 SGHRS, CDR2 YFSETQ. V lost 4 bases and J lost 6, with 20 bases in between. The CDR3 loop spans 16 amino acids. The CDR3 DNA is TGCGCCAGCAGCACAGAAGGGGGAGGGCAGGGCAATGAGCAGTTCTTC. The encoded protein is CASSTEGGGQGNEQFF.

At least ten counts were recorded for this clonotype. This sequence joins TRBV24-1 and TRBJ2-1; 7 bases map to TRBD1. The CDR3 consists of 13 residues. V lost 3 bases and J lost 8; bases outside the gene matches: 3. Germline V gene data show CDR1 as KGHDR and CDR2 as SFDVKD. The CDR3 region is CATSDDRVHEQFF. For the CDR3, the DNA is TGTGCCACCAGTGATGACAGGGTCCATGAGCAGTTCTTC.

This chain connects TRBV7-9 to TRBJ2-3; no clear D gene. Trimming left V 0 bases short and J 5 bases short, with 9 bases between. The germline gives CDR1 SEHNR, CDR2 FQNEAQ (reference sequence). The CDR3 loop spans 14 amino acids. Written as DNA, the CDR3 is TGTGCCAGCAGCTTAGCGGGGTCCGTAGATACGCAGTATTTT. Translated, it gives CASSLAGSVDTQYF.

The rearrangement links TRBV11-2 to TRBJ2-1; 7 bases match TRBD2. This CDR3 is 14 amino acids long. Per the germline V gene, CDR1 is SGHAT and CDR2 is FQNNGV. Trimming at V came to 2 bases and at J to 4 bases, leaving 2 bases not matched to a gene. Here the CDR3 reads CASSLHGRYNEQFF. Written as DNA, the CDR3 is TGTGCCAGCAGCTTACACGGGAGGTACAATGAGCAGTTCTTC.

The sample holds a few counts of this clonotype. This chain joins TRBV10-3 and TRBJ2-7, with TRBD2 identical over 14 bases. Germline CDR1 and CDR2: ENHRY and SYGVKD. The length of the CDR3 is 15 residues. V dropped 6 bases and J dropped 2; count of bases not matched to a gene: 3. Written as DNA, the CDR3 is TGTGCCATCAGCCAGACTAGCGGGGGGGCCTACGAGCAGTACTTC. Protein: CAISQTSGGAYEQYF.

The chain has TRBV3-1 and TRBJ2-3, with D possibly being TRBD2 (5 bases). Trimming shortened V by 3 bases and J by 3 bases, and 13 bases separated the two germline ends. Germline loops: CDR1 LGHDT, CDR2 YNNKEL (reference sequence). The CDR3 runs to 15 residues. CDR3 in DNA: TGTGCCAGCAGCCAGGATGTTAGCGTAACAGATACGCAGTATTTT. It translates to CASSQDVSVTDTQYF.